The 21 T cell receptor beta chains listed next were all sequenced from one sample in a study of PD-L1 blockade in urothelial cancer. Clones were read by immunoSEQ multiplex PCR, and TCRdb kept only the in-frame ones, dropping some. The sample holds more than 30,000 clones; approximately 87% are singletons and the top ten take 3% to 4.5%. The sequencing used PBMCs, collected around atezolizumab (anti-PD-L1) treatment. All receptors derive from a man over 45 with urothelial cancer.

The genes are TRBV9 and TRBJ2-5; 10 positions agree with TRBD1. The germline gives CDR1 SGDLS, CDR2 YYNGEE. With V trimmed by 0 bases and J by 3 bases, 8 bases remained unmatched. This CDR3 has 17 residues. CDR3 sequence (DNA): TGTGCCAGCAGCGTAGATAGCGGACAGGGGGTAAAAGAGACCCAGTACTTC. It encodes CASSVDSGQGVKETQYF.

V is TRBV9 and J is TRBJ2-3; 9 positions match TRBD2. In germline, CDR1 is SGDLS, CDR2 YYNGEE. V was pared by 0 bases and J by 2 bases, with 7 bases of the junction left unmatched. There are 17 residues in the CDR3. CDR3 DNA sequence: TGTGCCAGCAGCGTAGGCGTTAGCGGGAGTCTCACAGATACGCAGTATTTT. This encodes CASSVGVSGSLTDTQYF.

The chain employs TRBV10-3 and TRBJ1-6; no reliable D call. Deletions cut 6 bases from V and 15 bases from J, with 18 bases between. Per germline, CDR1 ENHRY and CDR2 SYGVKD. This CDR3 has 13 amino acids. The CDR3 sequence: CAIRNGSHEGLHF. In DNA form, the CDR3 reads TGTGCCATCAGAAACGGCAGCCATGAGGGCCTCCACTTT.

This clone was picked up one time. V gene TRBV11-2 combines with J gene TRBJ2-7; D uncertain. The CDR3 is 14 amino acids. V gave up 2 bases and J gave up 3 bases, with 11 bases separating them. Germline CDR1 reads SGHAT; CDR2 reads FQNNGV. CDR3 sequence (DNA): TGTGCCAGCAGCTTAACCCAGATCAGCTACGAGCAGTACTTC. Protein product: CASSLTQISYEQYF.

The chain recombines TRBV9 with TRBJ2-2; unclear D gene. Trimming took 10 bases from V and 5 from J, leaving 12 bases between them. In germline, CDR1 is SGDLS, CDR2 YYNGEE. The CDR3 runs 12 residues. The CDR3 loop reads CASTDGTGELFF. The CDR3 nucleotides are TGTGCCTCGACTGATGGGACCGGGGAGCTGTTTTTT.

This chain joins TRBV6-1 and TRBJ2-1; D not certain. This CDR3 is built from 15 residues. V was trimmed by 4 bases and J by 0 bases, leaving 10 bases between them. CDR1 and CDR2 from the germline V gene are MNHNS and SASEGT. CDR3 in DNA: TGTGCCAGCAGTGTGAGGCTGAGCTCCTACAATGAGCAGTTCTTC. Translation gives CASSVRLSSYNEQFF.

The chain couples TRBV4-2 to TRBJ2-7, with D possibly TRBD1 on 5 matching bases. V lost 1 base and J 3 bases, leaving 16 bases between the germline ends. This CDR3 comprises 16 residues. CDR1 LGHNA and CDR2 YNFKEQ come from the germline V gene. The CDR3 is CASSQVFFRDNYEQYF. CDR3 DNA: TGTGCCAGCAGCCAAGTTTTTTTCAGGGATAACTACGAGCAGTACTTC.

This clone was found a few times. The CDR3 sequence: CASSPSDSNSPLHF. The CDR3, as DNA: TGTGCCAGCTCACCATCGGACAGTAATTCACCCCTCCACTTT. V usage is TRBV18 and J usage is TRBJ1-6; possibly TRBD1 for D (6 bases). This CDR3 region has 14 residues. Germline lookup yields CDR1 KGHSH and CDR2 LQKENI. With 2 bases removed from V and 6 bases from J, the gap between germline ends came to 8 bases.

This clone was observed a single time. The J gene is TRBJ2-7, the V gene TRBV18; possible D gene TRBD1, 6 bases. In germline, CDR1 is KGHSH, CDR2 LQKENI. The ends were cut back, 4 bases at V and 0 bases at J, with 16 bases in the middle. The CDR3 is 16 amino acids. CDR3 residues: CASSRLQGESSYEQYF. CDR3 coding DNA: TGTGCCAGCTCACGTCTACAGGGTGAAAGCTCCTACGAGCAGTACTTC.

This chain links TRBV7-2 with TRBJ1-1, with TRBD1 identical over 8 bases. This CDR3 has 15 residues. V dropped 10 bases and J dropped 0; count of bases not matched to a gene: 10. Germline assignment: CDR1 SGHTA and CDR2 FQGNSA. The CDR3 reads CATDRGQAMNTEAFF. The DNA for the CDR3 is TGTGCCACGGATAGGGGACAGGCTATGAACACTGAAGCTTTCTTT. The full variable domain, completed using reference TRBV7-2 and TRBJ1-1, is GAGVSQSPSNKVTEKGKDVELRCDPISGHTALYWYRQSLGQGLEFLIYFQGNSAPDKSGLPSDRFSAERTGGSVSTLTIQRTQQEDSAVYLCATDRGQAMNTEAFFGQGTRLTVV.

A single count supports this clone. V is TRBV30 and J is TRBJ1-5, with D perhaps matching TRBD1 (5 bases). Germline V lookup: CDR1 GTSNPN, CDR2 SVGIG (reference sequence). V was clipped by 2 bases and J by 6 bases, with 14 bases between them. This CDR3 spans 14 amino acids. In DNA, the CDR3 is TGTGCCTGGAGTCCCGGACAAGGCGGTCAGCCCCAGCATTTT. It encodes CAWSPGQGGQPQHF. Full variable domain (remainder filled in from reference TRBV30 and TRBJ1-5): SQTIHQWPATLVQPVGSPLSLECTVEGTSNPNLYWYRQAAGRGLQLLFYSVGIGQISSEVPQNLSASRPQDRQFILSSKKLLLSDSGFYLCAWSPGQGGQPQHFGDGTRLSIL.

CDR3 DNA: TGTGCCATCAGTGCGGGGACTAGAGCCTACGAGCAGTACTTC. It translates to CAISAGTRAYEQYF. The chain combines TRBV10-3 with TRBJ2-7; 8 nucleotides align to TRBD2. This CDR3 is 14 amino acids long. The ends lost 4 bases at V and 2 bases at J; junction bases unmatched: 4. Per germline, CDR1 ENHRY and CDR2 SYGVKD.

V usage is TRBV30 and J usage is TRBJ2-2; maybe TRBD2 (6 bases). Trimming took off 0 bases at V and 7 bases at J, with 21 bases between the two ends. The CDR3 is 17 residues long. Germline loops: CDR1 GTSNPN, CDR2 SVGIG (reference sequence). In nucleotides, the CDR3 is TGTGCCTGGAGTGTTTCTCCAGTGGGGAGGTGGGGCGGGGAGCTGTTTTTT. Amino acids: CAWSVSPVGRWGGELFF.

CDR3 nucleotide sequence: TGCGCCAGCAGCTTGGGGGGGAGGGAAAACGAGCAGTACTTC. Translated, it gives CASSLGGRENEQYF. The chain recombines TRBV5-1 with TRBJ2-7; 7 bases are a match to TRBD2. The germline CDR1 and CDR2 sequences are SGHRS and YFSETQ. The CDR3 sequence is 14 residues long. Trimming removed 0 bases from V and 5 bases from J; junction bases left unmatched: 5. Filled out from reference TRBV5-1 and TRBJ2-7, the complete variable domain reads KAGVTQTPRYLIKTRGQQVTLSCSPISGHRSVSWYQQTPGQGLQFLFEYFSETQRNKGNFPGRFSGRQFSNSRSEMNVSTLELGDSALYLCASSLGGRENEQYFGPGTRLTVT.

The rearrangement links TRBV15 to TRBJ2-5; D is uncertain. Germline CDR1 reads LNHNV; CDR2 reads YYDKDF (reference sequence). The CDR3 spans 12 residues. V was cut by 3 bases and J by 4 bases, with 6 bases left in between. CDR3 protein: CATSRGRETQYF. The CDR3 nucleotides read TGTGCCACCAGCAGGGGCCGAGAGACCCAGTACTTC.

CDR3 sequence (DNA): TGCGCCAGCAGTTCGGGACTCCTTGTCACAGATACGCAGTATTTT. Translating it yields CASSSGLLVTDTQYF. The chain couples TRBV5-1 to TRBJ2-3; TRBD2 is a possible D gene (6 bases). Trimming cost V 5 bases and J 2 bases, with 15 bases left between them. CDR3 length equals 15 residues. Germline CDR1 and CDR2: SGHRS and YFSETQ.

The chain carries TRBV5-8 and TRBJ1-1; D is unresolved. The CDR3 spans 12 residues. Trimming pared 1 base from V and 10 bases from J, leaving 11 bases between. Germline V gene data show CDR1 as SGHTS and CDR2 as YDEGEE. CDR3 coding DNA: TGTGCCAGCAGCTTGCGGGGAGAAAGAGCTTTCTTT. It is translated as CASSLRGERAFF.

This clone was observed a single time. The rearrangement joins TRBV9 to TRBJ1-1, with D perhaps TRBD1 (5 bases). The CDR3 sequence is 16 residues long. Per the germline V gene, CDR1 is SGDLS and CDR2 is YYNGEE. Trimming removed 0 bases at V and 4 bases at J, with 16 bases between. The CDR3 spells CASSVGPGAQSTEAFF. The CDR3 DNA sequence: TGTGCCAGCAGCGTAGGACCTGGGGCCCAGAGCACTGAAGCTTTCTTT.

The chain has TRBV9 and TRBJ2-7; the D gene is possibly TRBD2 (6 bases). With 0 bases removed from V and 4 bases from J, the gap between germline ends came to 14 bases. Germline CDR1 SGDLS, CDR2 YYNGEE. CDR3 size: 15 residues. The CDR3 is CASSVGGGMVYEQYF. As DNA, the CDR3 is TGTGCCAGCAGCGTAGGAGGCGGGATGGTGTACGAGCAGTACTTC.

This clone was recorded a few times. V usage is TRBV30 and J usage is TRBJ1-5; D might be TRBD1 (6 bases). Germline V gene lookup returns CDR1 GTSNPN and CDR2 SVGIG (reference sequence). The CDR3 is made up of 17 amino acids. The germline V and J ends were trimmed by 3 bases and 3 bases, with 21 bases remaining between them. CDR3 sequence: CAWSKGRGGANNQPQHF. The CDR3 DNA sequence: TGTGCCTGGAGCAAAGGCCGCGGGGGGGCGAACAATCAGCCCCAGCATTTT.

The chain joins TRBV5-1 to TRBJ2-7, with 10 bases matching TRBD1. Germline CDR1 reads SGHRS; CDR2 reads YFSETQ. The CDR3 spans 13 residues. V lost 7 bases and J lost 12; bases outside the gene matches: 13. CDR3 protein: CASSRGQGFGPYF. CDR3 sequence (DNA): TGCGCCAGCTCGAGGGGACAGGGGTTTGGTCCGTACTTC.